This T cell receptor beta chain was found in a study of blood T cell repertoires in COVID-19. Remarks on this clone: Other DNA sequences of this sample code for an identical CDR3.

V dropped 3 bases and J dropped 4 bases, with 12 bases sitting between them. CDR3 length: 14 amino acids. Germline V gene lookup returns CDR1 KGHSH and CDR2 LQKENI. Assay: immunoSEQ multiplex PCR; the TCRdb copy retains only in-frame clones and omits some. This sample carries about 440,000 clones, about 92% of them seen once, and the ten largest clones take about 0.6%. V and J are TRBV18 and TRBJ1-2, with a tentative D call TRBD1 (6 bases). The sequenced material came from PBMCs or T cells enriched from blood (not recorded which). The TCR was taken from a man between 18 and 35 years old who had recovered from COVID-19. CDR3 DNA sequence: TGTGCCAGCTCACCCGGGCAGGGGACCTATGGCTACACCTTC. Translated, it gives CASSPGQGTYGYTF.